A selection of T cell receptor beta chains follows, all from one sample in a study of blood T cells in healthy people across ages. One entry per CDR3 protein, called by TCRdb with MiXCR from the 5' RACE reads. The table includes around 1,100,000 distinct CDR3 sequences, about two fifths detected once. Sample: blood. Every receptor here comes from a man aged 18 to 30 in good health. CDR3s leave out the opening cysteine and the closing phenylalanine or tryptophan. A D gene is named only where the DNA matches it firmly. Size values are once, few and many counts, or a class for expanded clones, and some rows have none.

d_call clone_size v_call cdr3_aa
TRBD1 . TRBV9 ASSVATGGTEAF
. . TRBV25-1 ASSEYAPTANEKLF
TRBD1 . TRBV7-9 ASSHGTGLNEQF
. . TRBV5-1 ASSYRVPNTGELF
. . TRBV4-3 ASSQGPLPNEKLF
TRBD1 few TRBV13 ASSPWGQGRKNIQY
TRBD1 . TRBV20-1 SAKQGASGYT
. . TRBV4-3 ASSQDRGGAWTQY
. many TRBV7-9 ASSFESRRPLEGYT
. . TRBV7-8 ASSEGHVDEQY
TRBD1 many TRBV5-1 ASSLGTGVYGYT
. . TRBV11-1 ASSLTDRTETQY
TRBD2 many TRBV20-1 SARDQSGGPVYEQY
TRBD1 . TRBV7-6 ASSSGTGEYGYT
. many TRBV4-2 ASSQDRHADTQY
TRBD1 . TRBV6-2/TRBV6-3 ASTDRDSKTQETQY
. . TRBV7-9 ASSFLPLDGYT
. . TRBV29-1 SVLAGNNQPQH
TRBD1 few TRBV7-9 ASSLRDRDANEKLF
. . TRBV20-1 SARGLRSAEAF
. few TRBV7-9 ASSLEEANTGELF
. . TRBV3-1 ASSQGYRVAQH
. . TRBV9 ASSAPEQGYGQY
. . TRBV6-2/TRBV6-3 ASSSVAGVSEKLF
. . TRBV12-3/TRBV12-4 ANSLRAVNTGELF
TRBD1 . TRBV6-1 ASSRTGGRTYEQY
TRBD2 . TRBV4-3 ASSRSAGGKNEQF
TRBD2 . TRBV20-1 SARGGSGGSYNEQF
. . TRBV12-3/TRBV12-4 ASSQDQGKVETQY
. many TRBV5-1 ASSLAIYNEQF
. few TRBV27 ASTRLGAAGDLH